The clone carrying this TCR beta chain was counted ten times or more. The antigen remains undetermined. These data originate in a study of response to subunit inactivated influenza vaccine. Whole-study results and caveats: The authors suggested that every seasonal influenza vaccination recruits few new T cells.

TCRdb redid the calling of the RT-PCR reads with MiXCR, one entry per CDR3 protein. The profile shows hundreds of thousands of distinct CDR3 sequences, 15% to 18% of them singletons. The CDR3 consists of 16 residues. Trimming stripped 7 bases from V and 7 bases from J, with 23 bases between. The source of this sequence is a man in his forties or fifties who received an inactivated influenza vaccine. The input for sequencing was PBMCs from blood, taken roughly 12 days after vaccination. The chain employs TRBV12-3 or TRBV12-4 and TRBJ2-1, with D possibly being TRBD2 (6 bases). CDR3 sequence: CASTVTGTSSLNEQFF. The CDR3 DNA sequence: TGTGCCAGCACCGTAACGGGGACTTCGAGCTTGAATGAGCAGTTCTTC.